One sample yielded the 27 T cell receptor beta chains listed below, sequenced in a study of cytomegalovirus exposure and HLA in healthy donors. The PCR made use of 60 Vbeta and 13 Jbeta primers. Clones were sequenced by immunoSEQ multiplex PCR, and TCRdb holds only the in-frame ones, with some missing. Of about 160,000 clones listed, approximately 80% were seen once; the top ten hold over 0.95%. The sequenced material came from PBMCs. The receptors here all came from a woman aged 45-65 years in good health and CMV-seronegative.

This clone occurred once. J is TRBJ1-2 and V is TRBV7-8; 10 bases line up with TRBD1. The CDR3 runs 15 residues. J lost 4 bases, V lost 1 base, and 3 bases had no gene match. CDR1 and CDR2 (germline): SGHVS, FQNEAQ. CDR3: CASSLGDRGGYGYTF. The CDR3 region has the DNA TGTGCCAGCAGCTTAGGGGACAGGGGCGGCTATGGCTACACCTTC.

The rearrangement links TRBV28 to TRBJ2-6; D may be TRBD1 (6 bases). Germline CDR1 is MDHEN and CDR2 is SYDVKM. Trimming removed 6 bases from V and 2 bases from J, with 11 bases in between. This CDR3 has 15 residues. The CDR3 sequence is CASSGRGTGANVLTF. Here the CDR3 DNA reads TGTGCCAGCAGCGGAAGGGGGACTGGGGCCAACGTCCTGACTTTC.

The chain is built from TRBV11-3 and TRBJ2-2; D gene ambiguous. Germline-derived CDR1 and CDR2 are SGHNT and YENEEA. Trimming shortened V by 4 bases and J by 6 bases, and 6 bases separated the two germline ends. CDR3 length equals 12 residues. The CDR3 region is CASSSPSGELFF. The CDR3 DNA is TGTGCCAGCAGCTCCCCGTCCGGGGAGCTGTTTTTT.

J is TRBJ1-3 and V is TRBV15; D call uncertain. Germline V gene lookup returns CDR1 LNHNV and CDR2 YYDKDF (reference sequence). V was trimmed by 5 bases and J by 0 bases, leaving 11 bases between them. The CDR3 contains 15 residues. CDR3 nucleotide sequence: TGTGCCACCAGCTTCGTGGCCCCCTCTGGAAACACCATATATTTT. Residues: CATSFVAPSGNTIYF.

This chain uses TRBV30 with TRBJ1-5; TRBD1 might be the D (5 bases). The ends were cut back, 1 base at V and 3 bases at J, with 7 bases in the middle. CDR1 GTSNPN and CDR2 SVGIG come from the germline V gene (reference sequence). The CDR3 is made up of 13 amino acids. The CDR3 loop reads CAWSDRNNQPQHF. The CDR3 DNA reads TGTGCCTGGAGTGACAGGAACAATCAGCCCCAGCATTTT.

The genes are TRBV30 and TRBJ1-3, with D unresolved. CDR1 is GTSNPN, CDR2 SVGIG, per germline (reference sequence). The CDR3 is 14 amino acids. Trimming cost V 2 bases and J 7 bases, with 15 bases left between them. Here the CDR3 DNA reads TGTGCCTGGAGTCCGGACCCTACGGGGAACACCATATATTTT. Its translation: CAWSPDPTGNTIYF.

This clone was seen more than once but under ten times. The chain recombines TRBV5-1 with TRBJ2-1, with TRBD2 matching 14 bases. Trimming at V came to 7 bases and at J to 4 bases, leaving 10 bases not matched to a gene. Germline loops: CDR1 SGHRS, CDR2 YFSETQ. The CDR3 spans 17 residues. The CDR3 sequence: CASRTSGRPTLYNEQFF. The DNA of the CDR3 is TGCGCCAGCCGGACTAGCGGGAGGCCCACCCTTTACAATGAGCAGTTCTTC.

The chain uses TRBV18 and TRBJ1-1; tentative D call: TRBD1 (5 bases). The CDR3 is 13 residues long. Germline V lookup: CDR1 KGHSH, CDR2 LQKENI. With 2 bases removed from V and 5 bases from J, the gap between germline ends came to 9 bases. The CDR3 reads CASSPFRDTEAFF. For the CDR3, the DNA is TGTGCCAGCTCACCATTCAGGGATACTGAAGCTTTCTTT.

The chain is built from TRBV27 and TRBJ2-7; 12 bases align to TRBD2. The CDR3 extends over 16 amino acids. The V gene's germline CDR1 is MNHEY and CDR2 SMNVEV (reference sequence). V was pared by 5 bases and J by 0 bases, with 5 bases of the junction left unmatched. CDR3 residues: CASSMRTSGISYEQYF. The DNA of the CDR3 is TGTGCCAGCAGTATGCGGACTAGCGGGATCTCCTACGAGCAGTACTTC.

The chain recombines TRBV4-3 with TRBJ2-3; D call uncertain. V dropped 0 bases and J dropped 3 bases, with 10 bases sitting between them. Germline V lookup: CDR1 LGHNA, CDR2 YSLEER. The CDR3 loop spans 15 amino acids. The CDR3 sequence is CASSQDQVKTDTQYF. The CDR3 coding sequence is TGCGCCAGCAGCCAAGATCAGGTTAAAACAGATACGCAGTATTTT.

The CDR3 DNA follows: TGTGCCAGCACCTTACAGGGGTGGAACACCGGGGAGCTGTTTTTT. Residues: CASTLQGWNTGELFF. The rearrangement uses TRBV28 and TRBJ2-2; 7 nucleotides align to TRBD1. The CDR3 loop spans 15 amino acids. CDR1 MDHEN and CDR2 SYDVKM come from the germline V gene. Trimming at V came to 7 bases and at J to 1 base, leaving 6 bases not matched to a gene.

The V and J genes are TRBV25-1 and TRBJ1-3; the D gene is possibly TRBD1 (5 bases). This CDR3 region has 14 residues. The V end was cut by 6 bases, the J end by 1 base, with 10 bases between. Looked up from germline, CDR1 is MGHDK and CDR2 is SYGVNS. The CDR3, as DNA: TGTGCCAGCAGCCTGGAGGGGTCTGGAAACACCATATATTTT. This gives the protein CASSLEGSGNTIYF.

The chain combines TRBV18 with TRBJ1-1, with D perhaps matching TRBD1 (6 bases). Trimming left V 4 bases short and J 0 bases short, with 15 bases between. The CDR3 sequence is 16 residues long. Germline V gene sequence: CDR1 KGHSH, CDR2 LQKENI. The CDR3 reads CASSQGVASLNTEAFF. CDR3 DNA: TGTGCCAGCTCACAGGGGGTCGCTTCACTGAACACTGAAGCTTTCTTT.

The chain is built from TRBV4-2 and TRBJ2-7, with 8 bases identical to TRBD1. This CDR3 has 15 residues. Germline V CDR1 and CDR2: LGHNA, YNFKEQ. V shed 1 base, J shed 2 bases, and the junction held 4 bases outside the gene matches. The CDR3 nucleotides are TGTGCCAGCAGCCAAGTGACAGGGGCAACCTACGAGCAGTACTTC. The encoded protein is CASSQVTGATYEQYF.

V is TRBV5-6 and J is TRBJ1-5; no reliable D call. The CDR3 sequence is 13 residues long. Trimming removed 0 bases at V and 5 bases at J, with 6 bases between. Looked up from germline, CDR1 is SGHDT and CDR2 is YYEEEE. CDR3 region: CASSLGRDQPQHF. The CDR3 DNA is TGTGCCAGCAGCTTGGGGAGAGATCAGCCCCAGCATTTT.

This clone appeared a few times. The chain combines TRBV27 with TRBJ2-7, with 8 bases identical to TRBD2. CDR1 and CDR2 (germline): MNHEY, SMNVEV (reference sequence). V was clipped by 5 bases and J by 0 bases; unmatched bases: 3. The CDR3 runs 14 residues. The CDR3: CASSTGGASYEQYF. The CDR3 region has the DNA TGTGCCAGCAGTACCGGGGGGGCCTCCTACGAGCAGTACTTC.

The chain uses TRBV11-2 and TRBJ2-1; 8 positions match TRBD1. The CDR3 spans 13 residues. Germline trimming cut 4 bases from V and 9 bases from J; bases unmatched to any gene: 5. Germline V gene sequence: CDR1 SGHAT, CDR2 FQNNGV. The CDR3 DNA reads TGTGCCAGCAGCTCGGACAGGGCGAGTGAGCAGTTCTTC. It yields the protein CASSSDRASEQFF.

The chain is built from TRBV7-2 and TRBJ1-1; 9 bases agree with TRBD1. V lost 1 base, J lost 5 bases, and 5 bases stayed unmatched. The CDR3 loop spans 15 amino acids. Germline values: CDR1 SGHTA, CDR2 FQGNSA. The CDR3 protein is CASSLDRGLWTEAFF. CDR3 DNA sequence: TGTGCCAGCAGCTTAGACAGGGGGCTTTGGACTGAAGCTTTCTTT.

The chain employs TRBV5-5 and TRBJ1-2; D perhaps matches TRBD1 (6 bases). The germline CDR1 and CDR2 sequences are SGHKS and YYEKEE (reference sequence). The V end was cut by 3 bases, the J end by 2 bases, with 14 bases between. The length of the CDR3 is 15 residues. Here the CDR3 DNA reads TGTGCCAGCAGCTCCGGGACACTGCTAAACTATGGCTACACCTTC. It is translated as CASSSGTLLNYGYTF. Supplemented by reference TRBV5-5 and TRBJ1-2, the full variable domain reads DAGVTQSPTHLIKTRGQQVTLRCSPISGHKSVSWYQQVLGQGPQFIFQYYEKEERGRGNFPDRFSARQFPNYSSELNVNALLLGDSALYLCASSSGTLLNYGYTFGSGTRLTVV.

The genes are TRBV12-1 and TRBJ1-5; the table's TRBD1 call for D was not verified on the DNA. TRBV12-1 is described as a pseudogene. The CDR3 spans 23 residues. The CDR3 loop is CASSLRPGDRQTGSVPSNQPQHF. CDR3 sequence (DNA): TGTGCCAGCAGCTTACGCCCCGGTGACAGGCAGACGGGTAGTGTTCCCTCAAATCAGCCCCAGCATTTT.

To note about this clone: Mismatch with germline at one junction end may stem from a read error. Other DNA sequences within the sample encode an identical CDR3. The chain uses TRBV25-1 and TRBJ2-3; 8 bases agree with TRBD1. In germline, CDR1 is MGHDK, CDR2 SYGVNS. CDR3 size: 15 residues. Here the CDR3 DNA reads TGTGCCAGCACCCCGACAGGGGTGGGCACGGATACGCAGTATTTT. It yields the protein CASTPTGVGTDTQYF.

This rearrangement joins TRBV27 to TRBJ2-1, with D perhaps TRBD2 (6 bases). Germline CDR1 is MNHEY and CDR2 is SMNVEV (reference sequence). The CDR3 is made up of 14 amino acids. V lost 6 bases and J 6 bases, leaving 15 bases between the germline ends. The CDR3, as DNA: TGTGCCAGCAGGTCCCCGGGACTTGGCAATGAGCAGTTCTTC. This codes for CASRSPGLGNEQFF.

The chain combines TRBV2 with TRBJ2-7, with 8 bases lining up with TRBD2. After removal of 10 bases from V and 3 bases from J, the junction contained 8 bases not matched to a gene. CDR1 SNHLY and CDR2 FYNNEI come from the germline V gene. This CDR3 has 13 residues. The CDR3 nucleotides are TGTGCCACGCACTTAGCGGGGAGCTACGAGCAGTACTTC. Its protein is CATHLAGSYEQYF.

The rearrangement joins TRBV4-3 to TRBJ1-1; no definite D call. This CDR3 comprises 16 residues. Trimming removed 1 base from V and 0 bases from J, with 12 bases in between. Germline-derived CDR1 and CDR2 are LGHNA and YSLEER. CDR3 in amino acids: CASSQGAQRLNTEAFF. The CDR3, as DNA: TGCGCCAGCAGCCAAGGAGCCCAGCGCCTGAACACTGAAGCTTTCTTT.

The genes are TRBV28 and TRBJ2-2; 8 positions agree with TRBD1. Germline-derived CDR1 and CDR2 are MDHEN and SYDVKM. The ends lost 6 bases at V and 6 bases at J; junction bases unmatched: 3. CDR3 size: 13 residues. The CDR3 loop is CASSSGGSGELFF. DNA of the CDR3: TGTGCCAGCAGCTCAGGGGGCTCCGGGGAGCTGTTTTTT.

This chain joins TRBV27 and TRBJ1-5; D ambiguous. The CDR3 has 15 amino acids. Trimming pared 2 bases from V and 0 bases from J, leaving 8 bases between. Germline CDR1 is MNHEY and CDR2 is SMNVEV (reference sequence). The CDR3 DNA is TGTGCCAGCAGTTTAATGGCTGGTAGCAATCAGCCCCAGCATTTT. It encodes CASSLMAGSNQPQHF.

The rearrangement joins TRBV4-1 to TRBJ1-3; a possible D gene is TRBD1 (6 bases). This CDR3 is 16 amino acids long. Germline CDR1 and CDR2: MGHRA and YSYEKL. V gave up 4 bases and J gave up 0 bases, with 13 bases separating them. This CDR3 reads CASSPPGQISGNTIYF. The CDR3 nucleotides are TGCGCCAGCAGCCCCCCAGGACAGATCTCTGGAAACACCATATATTTT.